This T cell receptor beta chain was identified during a study of blood T cell repertoires in COVID-19. In the study overall: Samples of COVID-19 (acute and convalescent) were obtained from the United States, Italy and Spain. T cells, B-cell-depleted T cells, or PBMCs provided the cDNA or gDNA that served as material.

While infection was still active, Seattle patients were enrolled and then followed longitudinally. Assay used: immunoSEQ multiplex PCR; TCRdb lists only in-frame clones, some missing. Seen here are over 200,000 clones, about nine tenths observed once, and the top ten hold around 2.6%. This CDR3 is built from 14 residues. Germline CDR1 is MNHEY and CDR2 is SMNVEV (reference sequence). Trimming cost V 5 bases and J 3 bases; bases outside gene matches: 5. The sample consisted of peripheral blood. V usage is TRBV27 and J usage is TRBJ1-2, with 8 bases lining up with TRBD1. This TCR came from a person between 18 and 35 years old with COVID-19, enrolled during active disease. The CDR3 reads CASSQGASYYGYTF. The CDR3 nucleotides read TGTGCCAGCAGTCAGGGGGCGAGTTACTATGGCTACACCTTC.